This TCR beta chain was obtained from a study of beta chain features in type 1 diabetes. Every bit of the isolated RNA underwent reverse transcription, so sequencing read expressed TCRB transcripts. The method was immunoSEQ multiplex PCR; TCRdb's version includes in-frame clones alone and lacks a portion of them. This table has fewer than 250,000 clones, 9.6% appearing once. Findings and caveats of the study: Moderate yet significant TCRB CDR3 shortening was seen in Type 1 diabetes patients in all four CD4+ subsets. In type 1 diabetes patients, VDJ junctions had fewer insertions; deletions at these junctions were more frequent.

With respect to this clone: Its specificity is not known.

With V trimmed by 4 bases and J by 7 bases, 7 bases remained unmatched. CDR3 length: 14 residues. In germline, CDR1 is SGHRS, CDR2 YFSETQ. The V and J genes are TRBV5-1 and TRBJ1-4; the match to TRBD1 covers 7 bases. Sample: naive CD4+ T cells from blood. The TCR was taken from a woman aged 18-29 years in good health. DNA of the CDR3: TGCGCCAGCAGCGCAACAGGGGAGGCTGAAAAACTGTTTTTT. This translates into CASSATGEAEKLFF.